The 25 T cell receptor beta chains below come from one sample, sequenced in a study of blood T cell repertoires in COVID-19. Data came from immunoSEQ multiplex PCR; TCRdb stores just in-frame clones and leaves some out. The profile shows about 200,000 clones, 70% to 80% of them singletons. Specimen: peripheral blood. The receptor source for this set is a woman aged 40 to 49 with COVID-19, enrolled during active disease.

This chain's CDR3 is CASSPQGTTNEKLFF. The DNA of the CDR3 is TGTGCCAGCAGCCCACAGGGGACAACTAATGAAAAACTGTTTTTT. The chain links TRBV11-2 to TRBJ1-4; 7 bases agree with TRBD1. V was clipped by 5 bases and J by 0 bases; unmatched bases: 3. The CDR3 consists of 15 residues. Per germline, CDR1 SGHAT and CDR2 FQNNGV.

The CDR3 DNA reads as TGTGCCAGCAGCCCAATGCCATCCCCCCGGATGATCACAGGCTACGAGCAGTACTTC. It specifies CASSPMPSPRMITGYEQYF. The chain employs TRBV14 and TRBJ2-7, with D possibly matching TRBD1 (5 bases). The CDR3 spans 19 residues. Germline V gene data show CDR1 as SGHDN and CDR2 as FVKESK. V shed 4 bases and J shed 3 bases, with 28 bases lying between them.

The count of this clone is one. The chain carries TRBV7-2 and TRBJ2-1, with 7 bases fitting TRBD2. This CDR3 comprises 15 residues. In germline, CDR1 is SGHTA, CDR2 FQGNSA. With V trimmed by 1 base and J by 6 bases, 6 bases remained unmatched. CDR3 residues: CASSLGRGRGNEQFF. For the CDR3, the DNA is TGTGCCAGCAGCTTAGGGCGGGGGAGGGGCAATGAGCAGTTCTTC.

The genes are TRBV7-7 and TRBJ1-3, with D perhaps TRBD1 (6 bases). The CDR3 has 17 amino acids. The germline V gene encodes CDR1 SSHAT and CDR2 FNYEAQ (reference sequence). The ends were cut back, 5 bases at V and 0 bases at J, with 17 bases in the middle. Written as DNA, the CDR3 is TGTGCCAGCAGCCCCATACAGGGAGTAGGCTCTGGAAACACCATATATTTT. It codes for CASSPIQGVGSGNTIYF.

The J gene is TRBJ2-7, the V gene TRBV2; D is unclear. CDR3 size: 12 residues. Germline V gene lookup returns CDR1 SNHLY and CDR2 FYNNEI. V lost 6 bases, J lost 2 bases, and 8 bases lay in between. Written as DNA, the CDR3 is TGTGCCAGCAGCCCCTCCCCCTACGAGCAGTACTTC. Its protein is CASSPSPYEQYF.

This clone was seen once. This chain connects TRBV15 to TRBJ2-5; perhaps TRBD2 as D (6 bases). Trimming pared 0 bases from V and 5 bases from J, leaving 13 bases between. Germline CDR1 is LNHNV and CDR2 is YYDKDF (reference sequence). CDR3 length: 15 residues. For the CDR3, the DNA is TGTGCCACCAGCAGAGATGGGAGGTCTGGGGAGACCCAGTACTTC. As protein: CATSRDGRSGETQYF.

The count of this clone is one. This sample includes further DNA sequences coding for the same CDR3. V gene TRBV9 combines with J gene TRBJ2-7; 9 bases match TRBD2. Trimming took 0 bases from V and 3 from J; bases not matched to a gene: 1. The CDR3 consists of 14 residues. Germline loops: CDR1 SGDLS, CDR2 YYNGEE. The CDR3 reads CASSVGSGGYEQYF. CDR3 coding DNA: TGTGCCAGCAGCGTAGGTAGCGGGGGCTACGAGCAGTACTTC.

This chain connects TRBV19 to TRBJ2-7; a possible D gene is TRBD1 (5 bases). The CDR3 runs 15 residues. The germline gives CDR1 LNHDA, CDR2 SQIVND (reference sequence). The germline V and J ends were trimmed by 6 bases and 0 bases, with 15 bases remaining between them. This CDR3 reads CASRTTGAFSYEQYF. The DNA of the CDR3 is TGTGCCAGTAGGACCACTGGGGCCTTCTCCTACGAGCAGTACTTC.

The V gene is TRBV19, the J gene TRBJ2-3; D is unclear. The V end was cut by 7 bases, the J end by 3 bases, with 14 bases between. CDR3 length equals 14 residues. Germline CDR1 reads LNHDA; CDR2 reads SQIVND (reference sequence). The CDR3 nucleotides are TGTGCCAGTATGAGGCGTCCCGAGACAGATACGCAGTATTTT. Translation: CASMRRPETDTQYF.

The rearrangement joins TRBV19 to TRBJ1-5; possibly TRBD1 for D (5 bases). The CDR3 has 17 residues. CDR1 LNHDA and CDR2 SQIVND come from the germline V gene (reference sequence). V lost 5 bases and J 2 bases, leaving 19 bases between the germline ends. CDR3 sequence: CASSPSVGVSRNQPQHF. The CDR3 nucleotides read TGTGCCAGTAGTCCCTCCGTAGGGGTAAGTCGCAATCAGCCCCAGCATTTT.

The chain links TRBV7-9 to TRBJ2-3; 13 bases fit TRBD2. The length of the CDR3 is 16 residues. The ends lost 6 bases at V and 2 bases at J; junction bases unmatched: 5. Germline CDR1 reads SEHNR; CDR2 reads FQNEAQ (reference sequence). CDR3 sequence: CASSPGTSGITDTQYF. For the CDR3, the DNA is TGTGCCAGCAGTCCTGGGACTAGCGGGATCACAGATACGCAGTATTTT.

The chain carries TRBV7-2 and TRBJ2-1, with 7 bases matching TRBD1. Losses at the gene ends were 6 bases for V and 4 bases for J; bases not matched to a gene: 9. The length of the CDR3 is 15 residues. Germline CDR1 and CDR2: SGHTA and FQGNSA. The CDR3 region is CASRRAGTEYNEQFF. The DNA for the CDR3 is TGTGCCAGCAGGAGAGCCGGGACAGAGTACAATGAGCAGTTCTTC.

The chain couples TRBV18 to TRBJ2-2, with D unclear. Trimming shortened V by 5 bases and J by 10 bases, and 14 bases separated the two germline ends. The CDR3 sequence is 13 residues long. Per the germline V gene, CDR1 is KGHSH and CDR2 is LQKENI. CDR3 sequence: CASSSRGPEELFF. CDR3 DNA: TGTGCCAGCTCATCTAGAGGTCCCGAGGAGCTGTTTTTT. Supplemented by reference TRBV18 and TRBJ2-2, the full variable domain reads NAGVMQNPRHLVRRRGQEARLRCSPMKGHSHVYWYRQLPEEGLKFMVYLQKENIIDESGMPKERFSAEFPKEGPSILRIQQVVRGDSAAYFCASSSRGPEELFFGEGSRLTVL.

The table lists this clone with a count of one. The chain has TRBV7-2 and TRBJ2-7; no clear D. V was trimmed by 4 bases and J by 4 bases, leaving 14 bases between them. Germline V CDR1 and CDR2: SGHTA, FQGNSA. This CDR3 has 14 residues. CDR3 in DNA: TGTGCCAGCAGCTGGAGCCGGGTGGTATACGAGCAGTACTTC. This codes for CASSWSRVVYEQYF.

The V and J genes are TRBV29-1 and TRBJ2-7; TRBD1 matches at 10 bases. The CDR3 is 11 residues long. J gave up 9 bases and V 2 bases, and 1 base lay outside the gene matches. The germline CDR1 and CDR2 sequences are SQVTM and ANQGSEA. CDR3 loop: CSVERDRGQYF. Written as DNA, the CDR3 is TGCAGCGTTGAAAGGGACAGGGGGCAGTACTTC.

J is TRBJ1-4 and V is TRBV25-1; maybe TRBD1 (6 bases). Germline-derived CDR1 and CDR2 are MGHDK and SYGVNS. Trimming cost V 7 bases and J 7 bases, with 13 bases left between them. This CDR3 is built from 13 residues. The CDR3 reads CASNRDLGEKLFF. The CDR3 coding sequence is TGTGCCAGCAACAGGGATTTGGGTGAAAAACTGTTTTTT.

This clone has only a few counts. The J gene is TRBJ1-3, the V gene TRBV15; D remains ambiguous. This CDR3 has 15 residues. V dropped 0 bases and J dropped 2 bases, with 8 bases sitting between them. The germline V gene has CDR1 LNHNV and CDR2 YYDKDF (reference sequence). The CDR3 sequence: CATSRDFQAGNTIYF. As DNA, the CDR3 is TGTGCCACCAGCAGAGATTTCCAGGCTGGAAACACCATATATTTT.

The chain employs TRBV5-8 and TRBJ1-2; 7 nucleotides agree with TRBD1. CDR1 SGHTS and CDR2 YDEGEE come from the germline V gene. V lost 1 base, J lost 1 base, and 7 bases stayed unmatched. The CDR3 is 16 residues long. Here the CDR3 reads CASSLNRGPLNYGYTF. The CDR3 nucleotides read TGTGCCAGCAGCTTGAACAGGGGCCCTCTTAACTATGGCTACACCTTC.

This clone was picked up a small number of times. V usage is TRBV27 and J usage is TRBJ1-2, with 8 bases fitting TRBD1. J was trimmed by 2 bases and V by 5 bases; bases with no gene match: 10. Germline lookup yields CDR1 MNHEY and CDR2 SMNVEV (reference sequence). The CDR3 spans 16 residues. CDR3 in amino acids: CASSPVLRGPNYGYTF. DNA of the CDR3: TGTGCCAGCAGTCCGGTCCTCAGGGGGCCAAACTATGGCTACACCTTC.

This clone was detected only once. The chain couples TRBV12-3 or TRBV12-4 to TRBJ1-1; TRBD1 is a possible D gene (5 bases). Trimming shortened V by 5 bases and J by 6 bases, and 13 bases separated the two germline ends. The CDR3 runs 13 residues. The CDR3 region is CASSPGLIPEAFF. The DNA of the CDR3 is TGTGCCAGCAGTCCAGGGTTGATCCCTGAAGCTTTCTTT.

The chain recombines TRBV11-1 with TRBJ2-7, with 9 positions matching TRBD1. The CDR3 runs to 16 residues. V lost 8 bases to trimming and J lost 4 bases; unmatched junction nucleotides: 15. The germline CDR1 and CDR2 sequences are SGHAT and FQDESV (reference sequence). CDR3: CASARDRAEVGYEQYF. CDR3 nucleotides: TGTGCCAGCGCCCGGGACAGGGCCGAGGTCGGGTACGAGCAGTACTTC.

This clone was observed a handful of times. This chain links TRBV30 with TRBJ1-6; 9 bases align to TRBD1. This CDR3 has 16 amino acids. Germline V gene lookup returns CDR1 GTSNPN and CDR2 SVGIG (reference sequence). The trim removed 7 bases at V and 2 bases at J, leaving 9 bases unmatched. As DNA, the CDR3 is TGTGCCTCACAGGGGGCCACCGGGGCCTATAATTCACCCCTCCACTTT. It encodes CASQGATGAYNSPLHF. The full variable domain, its missing parts supplied by reference TRBV30 and TRBJ1-6, is SQTIHQWPATLVQPVGSPLSLECTVEGTSNPNLYWYRQAAGRGLQLLFYSVGIGQISSEVPQNLSASRPQDRQFILSSKKLLLSDSGFYLCASQGATGAYNSPLHFGNGTRLTVT.

The chain uses TRBV6-6 and TRBJ2-7, with TRBD1 identical over 11 bases. The CDR3 extends over 14 amino acids. The germline V gene has CDR1 MNHNY and CDR2 SVGAGI (reference sequence). Trimming took 4 bases from V and 7 from J; bases not matched to a gene: 6. The CDR3: CASSFGTGGGEQYF. CDR3 nucleotide sequence: TGTGCCAGCAGTTTCGGGACAGGGGGGGGAGAGCAGTACTTC.

This chain connects TRBV6-6 to TRBJ1-4; possible D gene TRBD1, 6 bases. V was pared by 7 bases and J by 7 bases, with 19 bases between. The CDR3 covers 15 residues. Germline V gene lookup returns CDR1 MNHNY and CDR2 SVGAGI (reference sequence). CDR3 coding DNA: TGTGCCAGCACCTACCTACAGGGAGGGACTGAAAAACTGTTTTTT. This translates into CASTYLQGGTEKLFF.

The chain uses TRBV5-4 and TRBJ2-5, with a tentative D call TRBD2 (7 bases). The V and J ends lost 1 base and 0 bases respectively, with 10 bases between them. Germline V gene data show CDR1 as SGHNT and CDR2 as YYREEE (reference sequence). The CDR3 extends over 15 amino acids. The CDR3 spells CASSLRRGHQETQYF. DNA of the CDR3: TGTGCCAGCAGCTTGAGGCGGGGGCACCAAGAGACCCAGTACTTC. The full variable domain, completed using reference TRBV5-4 and TRBJ2-5, is ETGVTQSPTHLIKTRGQQVTLRCSSQSGHNTVSWYQQALGQGPQFIFQYYREEENGRGNFPPRFSGLQFPNYSSELNVNALELDDSALYLCASSLRRGHQETQYFGPGTRLLVL.